The clone carrying this T cell receptor beta chain was observed once. One end of the junction fails to match germline, which may point to a read error. The PCR contained 60 Vbeta and 13 Jbeta primers. Repertoires were generated with immunoSEQ multiplex PCR, while TCRdb's copy carries only in-frame clones and drops some. The sample includes about 140,000 clones, approximately 80% of them seen just once. This entry comes from a study of cytomegalovirus exposure and HLA in healthy donors. The length of the CDR3 is 14 residues. From germline, CDR1 is SNHLY and CDR2 FYNNEI. This TCR came from a man in his thirties or forties in good health and CMV-seronegative. The chain links TRBV2 to TRBJ1-5, with no clear D. Sequencing was carried out using PBMCs. The CDR3 DNA reads TGTGCCGGCAGTGATTGGGAGGGCAATCAGCCCCAGCATTTT. Protein: CAGSDWEGNQPQHF.